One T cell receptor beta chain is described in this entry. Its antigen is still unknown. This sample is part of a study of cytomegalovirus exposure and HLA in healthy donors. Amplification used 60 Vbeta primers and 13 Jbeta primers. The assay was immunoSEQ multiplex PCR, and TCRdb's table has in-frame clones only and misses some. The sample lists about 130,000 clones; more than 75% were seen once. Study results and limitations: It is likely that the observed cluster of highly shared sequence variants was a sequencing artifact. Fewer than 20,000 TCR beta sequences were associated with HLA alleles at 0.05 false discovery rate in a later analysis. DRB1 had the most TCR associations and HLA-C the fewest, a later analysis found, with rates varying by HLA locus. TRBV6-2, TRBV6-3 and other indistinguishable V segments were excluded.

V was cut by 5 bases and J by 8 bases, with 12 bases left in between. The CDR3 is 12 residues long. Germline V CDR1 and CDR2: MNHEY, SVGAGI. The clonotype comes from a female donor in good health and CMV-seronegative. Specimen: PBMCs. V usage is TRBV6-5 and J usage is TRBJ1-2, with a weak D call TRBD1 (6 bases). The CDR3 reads CASSLQGRGYTF. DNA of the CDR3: TGTGCCAGCAGTCTTCAGGGGCGAGGCTACACCTTC.